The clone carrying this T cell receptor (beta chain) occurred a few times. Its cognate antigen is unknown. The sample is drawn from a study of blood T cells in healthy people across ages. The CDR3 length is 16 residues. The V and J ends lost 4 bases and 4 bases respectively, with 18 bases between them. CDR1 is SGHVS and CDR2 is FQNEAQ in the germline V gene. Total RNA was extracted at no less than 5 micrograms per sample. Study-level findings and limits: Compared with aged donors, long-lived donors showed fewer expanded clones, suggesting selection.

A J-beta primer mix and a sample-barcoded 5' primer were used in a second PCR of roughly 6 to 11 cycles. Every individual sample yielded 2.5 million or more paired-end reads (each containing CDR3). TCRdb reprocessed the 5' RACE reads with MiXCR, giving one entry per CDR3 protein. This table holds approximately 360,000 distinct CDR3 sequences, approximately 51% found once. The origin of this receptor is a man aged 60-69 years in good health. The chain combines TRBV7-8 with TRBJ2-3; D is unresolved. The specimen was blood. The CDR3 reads CASSWRSRSAADTQYF. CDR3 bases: TGTGCCAGCAGCTGGCGGTCCAGAAGTGCGGCAGATACGCAGTATTTT.